These 24 T cell receptor beta chains came from one sample sequenced in a study of blood T cell repertoires in COVID-19. Sequencing used immunoSEQ multiplex PCR; TCRdb keeps in-frame clones, though not all of them. The sample lists tens of thousands of clones, 90% seen once, with approximately 3% in the top ten. Sequencing input: peripheral blood. The receptors were sampled from a man between 50 and 59 years old with active COVID-19.

The chain employs TRBV6-6 and TRBJ2-7; TRBD1 might be the D (6 bases). This CDR3 contains 14 residues. Germline CDR1 MNHNY, CDR2 SVGAGI (reference sequence). Trimming cost V 2 bases and J 0 bases, with 8 bases left between them. DNA for the CDR3: TGTGCCAGCAGTTACGAGGACAGCTCCTACGAGCAGTACTTC. It translates to CASSYEDSSYEQYF.

V is TRBV7-9 and J is TRBJ1-2; D remains unclear. There are 14 residues in the CDR3. The V end lost 5 bases, the J end lost 6 bases, and 16 bases lay between the germline ends. The germline V gene has CDR1 SEHNR and CDR2 FQNEAQ (reference sequence). The CDR3 region is CASSVGYYSHGYTF. The CDR3 DNA reads as TGTGCCAGCAGCGTAGGGTATTACTCCCATGGCTACACCTTC.

The chain joins TRBV6-2 or TRBV6-3 to TRBJ2-3, with TRBD1 identical over 8 bases. Per the germline V gene, CDR1 is MNHEY and CDR2 is SVGEGT. V was clipped by 0 bases and J by 5 bases; unmatched bases: 7. This CDR3 is built from 16 residues. CDR3: CASSYSGQGALDTQYF. As DNA, the CDR3 is TGTGCCAGCAGTTACTCGGGGCAGGGGGCTTTAGATACGCAGTATTTT.

The V gene is TRBV2, the J gene TRBJ2-3, with TRBD2 identical over 10 bases. The CDR3 extends over 19 amino acids. Unmatched junction bases numbered 12, after V lost 1 base and J lost 2 bases. CDR1 and CDR2 (germline): SNHLY, FYNNEI. In DNA, the CDR3 is TGTGCCAGCAGTGAAGTGGGCCAGCGGGGGGGCCAAGTCACAGATACGCAGTATTTT. This translates into CASSEVGQRGGQVTDTQYF.

This rearrangement joins TRBV28 to TRBJ2-7, with D possibly matching TRBD2 (7 bases). CDR3 length: 15 amino acids. Per germline, CDR1 MDHEN and CDR2 SYDVKM. V dropped 7 bases and J dropped 4 bases, with 20 bases sitting between them. The CDR3 nucleotides read TGTGCCAGCACCCTGAGGGGGGGCCTAGGGTACGAGCAGTACTTC. This codes for CASTLRGGLGYEQYF.

V usage is TRBV3-1 (or the pseudogene TRBV3-2) and J usage is TRBJ1-5; 7 nucleotides match TRBD1. J was trimmed by 0 bases and V by 0 bases; bases with no gene match: 5. Germline V lookup: CDR1 LGHDT, CDR2 YNNKEL (reference sequence). This CDR3 has 17 amino acids. The CDR3 reads CASSQDRTGYSNQPQHF. CDR3 nucleotides: TGTGCCAGCAGCCAAGATCGGACAGGTTATAGCAATCAGCCCCAGCATTTT.

V is TRBV5-1 and J is TRBJ2-5; 7 bases line up with TRBD2. The CDR3 is 14 residues long. Trimming removed 4 bases from V and 3 bases from J; junction bases left unmatched: 6. Germline-derived CDR1 and CDR2 are SGHRS and YFSETQ. CDR3 amino acids: CASSIPGTKETQYF. CDR3 coding DNA: TGCGCCAGCAGCATCCCCGGGACTAAAGAGACCCAGTACTTC.

The V and J genes are TRBV6-5 and TRBJ2-5, with D possibly being TRBD1 (6 bases). This CDR3 has 13 residues. Trimming took off 7 bases at V and 4 bases at J, with 13 bases between the two ends. The germline V gene encodes CDR1 MNHEY and CDR2 SVGAGI. The CDR3 here is CASIQGNTETQYF. CDR3 nucleotides: TGTGCCAGCATACAGGGAAACACAGAGACCCAGTACTTC.

This rearrangement joins TRBV19 to TRBJ1-5, with D maybe TRBD1 (5 bases). Germline CDR1 is LNHDA and CDR2 is SQIVND (reference sequence). This CDR3 spans 14 amino acids. The V end lost 1 base, the J end lost 7 bases, and 11 bases lay between the germline ends. The CDR3 here is CASSIAQVGQPQHF. The CDR3 DNA sequence: TGTGCCAGTAGTATAGCACAGGTTGGGCAGCCCCAGCATTTT.

This clone was counted once. This chain connects TRBV7-9 to TRBJ2-4, with a tentative D call TRBD2 (6 bases). Germline-derived CDR1 and CDR2 are SEHNR and FQNEAQ (reference sequence). V was shortened by 5 bases and J by 0 bases, with 14 bases between the two germline ends. The CDR3 spans 16 residues. CDR3 residues: CASSPRAGIAKNIQYF. The CDR3 DNA sequence: TGTGCCAGCAGCCCTCGGGCGGGGATAGCCAAAAACATTCAGTACTTC.

The V call is TRBV27, the J call TRBJ1-2; D unclear. Trimming took 0 bases from V and 4 from J, leaving 15 bases between them. Per the germline V gene, CDR1 is MNHEY and CDR2 is SMNVEV (reference sequence). The CDR3 runs to 16 residues. In DNA form, the CDR3 reads TGTGCCAGCAGTTTATCATCTAGCCTAAATGTCTATGGCTACACCTTC. Translated: CASSLSSSLNVYGYTF.

The chain employs TRBV5-1 and TRBJ1-2, with TRBD1 as a possible D gene (5 bases). Germline lookup yields CDR1 SGHRS and CDR2 YFSETQ. Trimming left V 4 bases short and J 0 bases short, with 10 bases between. This CDR3 is built from 14 residues. The CDR3, as DNA: TGCGCCAGCAGCCCCGGGACTGCTAACTATGGCTACACCTTC. Encoded protein: CASSPGTANYGYTF.

J is TRBJ2-5 and V is TRBV15; 7 positions match TRBD1. The CDR3 spans 13 residues. Germline V lookup: CDR1 LNHNV, CDR2 YYDKDF (reference sequence). The V and J ends lost 5 bases and 5 bases, in that order; junction bases with no gene match: 5. The CDR3, as DNA: TGTGCCACCAGCGAGGGGGCTGGGGAGACCCAGTACTTC. It codes for CATSEGAGETQYF.

This chain uses TRBV9 with TRBJ2-3, with 9 bases aligning to TRBD2. This CDR3 has 18 amino acids. CDR1 SGDLS and CDR2 YYNGEE come from the germline V gene. V lost 2 bases, J lost 2 bases, and 12 bases stayed unmatched. The CDR3 DNA reads as TGTGCCAGCAGCGTTGTGACTAGCGGACACTACCTCACAGATACGCAGTATTTT. Protein sequence: CASSVVTSGHYLTDTQYF.

This chain joins TRBV19 and TRBJ2-7, with no clear D. The CDR3 covers 14 residues. CDR1 and CDR2 (germline): LNHDA, SQIVND (reference sequence). V was trimmed by 3 bases and J by 6 bases, leaving 15 bases between them. This chain's CDR3 is CASSILGQKSEQYF. CDR3 coding DNA: TGTGCCAGTAGTATTCTGGGCCAGAAAAGCGAGCAGTACTTC.

The chain recombines TRBV18 with TRBJ1-2, with D possibly being TRBD1 (6 bases). This CDR3 has 17 amino acids. Trimming cost V 4 bases and J 2 bases, with 20 bases left between them. Germline assignment: CDR1 KGHSH and CDR2 LQKENI. CDR3 region: CASSLKISTGTNYGYTF. CDR3 sequence (DNA): TGTGCCAGCTCACTGAAGATCTCGACAGGAACGAACTATGGCTACACCTTC.

The chain uses TRBV11-2 and TRBJ2-7; TRBD1 aligns across 9 bases. After removal of 6 bases from V and 4 bases from J, the junction contained 10 bases not matched to a gene. The V gene's germline CDR1 is SGHAT and CDR2 FQNNGV. The CDR3 covers 15 residues. The CDR3 loop is CASSKPGTGNYEQYF. CDR3 nucleotides: TGTGCCAGCAGTAAACCCGGGACAGGGAATTACGAGCAGTACTTC.

The chain links TRBV12-3 or TRBV12-4 to TRBJ1-1; D gene ambiguous. The V gene lost 3 bases and the J gene lost 2 bases, with 7 bases spanning the gap. The CDR3 totals 13 residues. CDR3 DNA sequence: TGTGCCAGCAGTTTCTCTTTCAACACTGAAGCTTTCTTT. This sequence encodes CASSFSFNTEAFF.

This clone has just a few counts. In nucleotides, the CDR3 is TGCGCCAGCAGCCCCCGTTCGAACAGAGCTAACTATGGCTACACCTTC. Translation gives CASSPRSNRANYGYTF. V gene TRBV4-1 combines with J gene TRBJ1-2; D gene unclear. Trimming pared 4 bases from V and 0 bases from J, leaving 15 bases between. CDR1 is MGHRA, CDR2 YSYEKL, per germline. The CDR3 consists of 16 residues.

The chain joins TRBV11-2 to TRBJ2-7; D might be TRBD1 (5 bases). Germline lookup yields CDR1 SGHAT and CDR2 FQNNGV. The CDR3 runs to 14 residues. V lost 5 bases and J lost 6, with 17 bases in between. The CDR3 sequence: CASSTPGFGVEQYF. CDR3 DNA sequence: TGTGCCAGCAGCACCCCAGGGTTTGGTGTCGAGCAGTACTTC.

This chain joins TRBV19 and TRBJ2-7; 8 positions match TRBD1. Germline values: CDR1 LNHDA, CDR2 SQIVND (reference sequence). This CDR3 spans 14 amino acids. With V trimmed by 3 bases and J by 2 bases, 3 bases remained unmatched. The CDR3 sequence: CASSMGTGTYEQYF. In DNA, the CDR3 is TGTGCCAGTAGTATGGGGACAGGCACCTACGAGCAGTACTTC.

The rearrangement uses TRBV6-6 and TRBJ1-5; a weak D match, TRBD1 (6 bases). Trimming took 4 bases from V and 5 from J, leaving 12 bases between them. The germline CDR1 and CDR2 sequences are MNHNY and SVGAGI (reference sequence). The CDR3 has 14 residues. CDR3 protein: CASSLRQDHQPQHF. CDR3 in DNA: TGTGCCAGCAGTTTAAGACAGGATCATCAGCCCCAGCATTTT.

The rearrangement joins TRBV5-6 to TRBJ1-1, with TRBD1 matching over 7 bases. CDR1 is SGHDT and CDR2 is YYEEEE in the germline V gene. Germline trimming cut 1 base from V and 0 bases from J; bases unmatched to any gene: 6. This CDR3 spans 16 amino acids. CDR3 DNA sequence: TGTGCCAGCAGCTTGACAGGGGCACCGATGAACACTGAAGCTTTCTTT. Translated, it gives CASSLTGAPMNTEAFF.

V and J are TRBV27 and TRBJ2-7; D remains ambiguous. The CDR3 has 14 residues. V lost 2 bases to trimming and J lost 2 bases, with 10 bases between them. In germline, CDR1 is MNHEY, CDR2 SMNVEV (reference sequence). CDR3 nucleotide sequence: TGTGCCAGCAGTTTAACACGCGGCGCCTACGAGCAGTACTTC. Protein product: CASSLTRGAYEQYF.